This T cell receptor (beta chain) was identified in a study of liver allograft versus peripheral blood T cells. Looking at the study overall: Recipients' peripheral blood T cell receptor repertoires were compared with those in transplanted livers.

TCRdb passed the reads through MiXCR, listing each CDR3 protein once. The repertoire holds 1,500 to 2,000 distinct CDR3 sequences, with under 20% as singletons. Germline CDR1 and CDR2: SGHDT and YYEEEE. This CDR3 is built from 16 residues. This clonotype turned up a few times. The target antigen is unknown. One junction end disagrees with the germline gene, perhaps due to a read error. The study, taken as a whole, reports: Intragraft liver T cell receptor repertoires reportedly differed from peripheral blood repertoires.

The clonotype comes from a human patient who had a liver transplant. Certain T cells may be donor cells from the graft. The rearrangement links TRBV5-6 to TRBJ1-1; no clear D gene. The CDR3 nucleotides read TGTGCCAGCAGCCCGTTTGAGTCCAGGTTACTCCCTACGCCCCATTTT. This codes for CASSPFESRLLPTPHF.